These T cell receptor beta chains were read from a single sample in a study of OX40 agonist ivuxolimab in advanced cancers. Sequencing was performed with immunoSEQ multiplex PCR; in TCRdb, only in-frame clones are kept and a portion is missing. The sample yields some 80,000 clones, nearly 90% seen once. The input for sequencing was CD4+ or CD8+ T cells sorted from blood, taken in a trial of the OX40 agonist ivuxolimab. The source of these receptors is an adult with an advanced solid tumor such as melanoma, head and neck, liver or kidney cancer. Each CDR3 is given with its conserved first and last residue. Each record gives: CDR3 protein, CDR3 DNA, J gene, clone size, V gene, D gene. The D gene is left open where the match is weak. Part of the rows lack a size; the others show once, few, many or a class for expanded clones.

CASRAENYGYTF | TGTGCCAGTAGGGCAGAGAACTATGGCTACACCTTC | TRBJ1-2 | . | TRBV19 | .
CASSSGLAWGKGTQYF | TGTGCCAGCAGCTCCGGACTAGCCTGGGGAAAGGGTACGCAGTATTTT | TRBJ2-3 | . | TRBV7-2 | TRBD2
CASSPSVDSYTEAFF | TGTGCCAGCAGCCCTAGTGTGGACAGTTACACTGAAGCTTTCTTT | TRBJ1-1 | . | TRBV7-2 | .
CASSEPGLLSYEQYF | TGTGCCAGCAGTGAACCCGGGTTATTGTCCTACGAACAGTACTTC | TRBJ2-7 | once | TRBV6-1 | .
CASSFGNYGYTF | TGTGCCAGCAGCTTCGGGAACTATGGCTACACCTTC | TRBJ1-2 | . | TRBV7-2 | .
CASSFYVGELFF | TGTGCCAGCAGTTTTTATGTCGGGGAGCTGTTTTTT | TRBJ2-2 | . | TRBV27 | .
CASTRSGGRVAGELFF | TGTGCCAGTACTCGGAGCGGCGGGAGGGTGGCCGGGGAGCTGTTTTTT | TRBJ2-2 | . | TRBV19 | TRBD2
CASSLGEGASGNTIYF | TGTGCCAGCAGCTTAGGCGAGGGGGCCTCAGGAAACACCATATATTTT | TRBJ1-3 | . | TRBV7-9 | TRBD1
CASTSGVTDTQYF | TGTGCCAGCACCTCGGGGGTCACAGATACGCAGTATTTT | TRBJ2-3 | . | TRBV6-5 | .
CASSSDRVNSPLHF | TGTGCCAGTAGCTCGGACAGGGTCAATTCACCCCTCCACTTT | TRBJ1-6 | . | TRBV19 | TRBD1
CASSLVSGGLNEQFF | TGTGCCAGCAGCTTAGTTAGCGGGGGACTCAATGAGCAGTTCTTC | TRBJ2-1 | . | TRBV11-3 | TRBD2
CASSQSWDSYEQYF | TGCGCCAGCAGTCAATCGTGGGATTCCTACGAGCAGTACTTC | TRBJ2-7 | . | TRBV23-1 | .
CASSSGTSESEQFF | TGTGCCAGCAGCAGCGGGACTAGCGAGTCTGAGCAGTTCTTC | TRBJ2-1 | . | TRBV7-9 | TRBD2
CASTGGLAGAQETQYF | TGTGCCAGCACAGGAGGACTAGCGGGGGCCCAAGAGACCCAGTACTTC | TRBJ2-5 | . | TRBV9 | TRBD2
CASSQDRGQGGLSATNEKLFF | TGTGCCAGCAGCCAAGATCGTGGGCAGGGGGGCCTATCCGCAACTAATGAAAAACTGTTTTTT | TRBJ1-4 | once | TRBV4-2 | TRBD1
CAISNRNNEQFF | TGTGCCATCAGTAACAGAAACAATGAGCAGTTCTTC | TRBJ2-1 | once | TRBV10-3 | .
CASSLAGAGGRTDTQYF | TGTGCCAGCAGCTTAGCTGGAGCGGGAGGGAGGACAGATACGCAGTATTTT | TRBJ2-3 | . | TRBV11-2 | TRBD2
CASSIDVGITGELFF | TGTGCCAGTAGTATAGATGTGGGTATAACCGGGGAGCTGTTTTTT | TRBJ2-2 | . | TRBV19 | .
CASSPGHQETQYF | TGTGCCAGCAGCCCGGGACACCAAGAGACCCAGTACTTC | TRBJ2-5 | . | TRBV11-2 | .
CASSAREVRGEAFF | TGTGCCAGCAGCGCACGGGAGGTCAGGGGTGAAGCTTTCTTT | TRBJ1-1 | . | TRBV11-2 | .
CASSLERGPQHF | TGTGCCAGCAGCTTAGAAAGGGGCCCCCAGCATTTT | TRBJ1-5 | . | TRBV11-2 | .
CASSLRQGVGGYTF | TGTGCCAGCAGCTTGCGGCAGGGGGTTGGTGGCTACACCTTC | TRBJ1-2 | . | TRBV5-5 | TRBD1
CASSTGTGRGTEAFF | TGCGCCAGCAGCACGGGGACAGGGAGGGGCACTGAAGCTTTCTTT | TRBJ1-1 | . | TRBV5-1 | TRBD1
CASSEGTFAGTTYEQYF | TGTGCCAGCAGTGAAGGGACCTTCGCTGGTACGACCTACGAGCAGTACTTC | TRBJ2-7 | few | TRBV2 | .
CANPAGLQPQHF | TGTGCCAATCCCGCGGGGTTGCAGCCCCAGCATTTT | TRBJ1-5 | . | TRBV19 | .
CASSSNRATDTQYF | TGTGCCAGTAGTTCCAACAGGGCCACAGATACGCAGTATTTT | TRBJ2-3 | . | TRBV19 | .
CASSLMGDRLFTDTQYF | TGCGCCAGCAGCTTGATGGGGGACAGACTTTTCACAGATACGCAGTATTTT | TRBJ2-3 | . | TRBV5-1 | TRBD1
CASSLDRGLRGYTF | TGTGCCAGCAGTTTAGATAGGGGTCTGAGGGGCTACACCTTC | TRBJ1-2 | . | TRBV27 | .
CASRPSGGLGDTQYF | TGTGCCAGCAGACCTAGCGGGGGCCTTGGAGATACGCAGTATTTT | TRBJ2-3 | . | TRBV9 | TRBD2
CASSRGYEQYF | TGTGCCAGCAGCAGGGGGTACGAGCAGTACTTC | TRBJ2-7 | . | TRBV6-5 | TRBD1
CASSLTASNSPLHF | TGTGCCAGCAGCTTAACGGCCTCCAATTCACCCCTCCACTTT | TRBJ1-6 | . | TRBV7-2 | .
CASSPVRAAQYF | TGTGCCAGCAGCCCCGTTAGGGCCGCGCAGTATTTT | TRBJ2-3 | few | TRBV11-2 | .
CASRGQVNTEAFF | TGTGCCAGCAGAGGACAGGTGAACACTGAAGCTTTCTTT | TRBJ1-1 | . | TRBV6-6 | TRBD1
CASSLDRDRVGSPLHF | TGTGCCAGCAGCTTAGATCGGGACAGGGTAGGATCACCCCTCCACTTT | TRBJ1-6 | . | TRBV11-2 | TRBD1
CASSIRWLRVGGNTIYF | TGTGCCAGTAGTATCCGGTGGCTCCGGGTAGGTGGAAACACCATATATTTT | TRBJ1-3 | few | TRBV19 | .
CASSWTVATNEKLFF | TGTGCCAGCAGTTGGACGGTTGCAACTAATGAAAAACTGTTTTTT | TRBJ1-4 | . | TRBV2 | .
CSVAVESREGAFF | TGCAGCGTTGCGGTTGAAAGTAGGGAAGGAGCTTTCTTT | TRBJ1-1 | . | TRBV29-1 | .
CASSQGQYTNEKLFF | TGTGCCAGCAGTCAGGGACAGTATACTAATGAAAAACTGTTTTTT | TRBJ1-4 | once | TRBV28 | TRBD1
CASNKLGRQETQYF | TGTGCCAGCAATAAGCTCGGCAGGCAGGAGACCCAGTACTTC | TRBJ2-5 | . | TRBV6-1 | .
CASSEQGAGQPQHF | TGTGCCAGCAGCGAACAGGGGGCAGGTCAGCCCCAGCATTTT | TRBJ1-5 | . | TRBV6-6 | TRBD1
CASSHLLGGTDTQYF | TGCGCCAGCAGCCACCTACTAGGAGGCACAGATACGCAGTATTTT | TRBJ2-3 | . | TRBV4-1 | .
CASSLGLYNEQFF | TGTGCCAGCAGCTTAGGACTTTACAATGAGCAGTTCTTC | TRBJ2-1 | . | TRBV11-2 | .
CASSLYGASGNTIYF | TGTGCCAGCAGCTTGTACGGGGCATCTGGAAACACCATATATTTT | TRBJ1-3 | . | TRBV5-4 | .